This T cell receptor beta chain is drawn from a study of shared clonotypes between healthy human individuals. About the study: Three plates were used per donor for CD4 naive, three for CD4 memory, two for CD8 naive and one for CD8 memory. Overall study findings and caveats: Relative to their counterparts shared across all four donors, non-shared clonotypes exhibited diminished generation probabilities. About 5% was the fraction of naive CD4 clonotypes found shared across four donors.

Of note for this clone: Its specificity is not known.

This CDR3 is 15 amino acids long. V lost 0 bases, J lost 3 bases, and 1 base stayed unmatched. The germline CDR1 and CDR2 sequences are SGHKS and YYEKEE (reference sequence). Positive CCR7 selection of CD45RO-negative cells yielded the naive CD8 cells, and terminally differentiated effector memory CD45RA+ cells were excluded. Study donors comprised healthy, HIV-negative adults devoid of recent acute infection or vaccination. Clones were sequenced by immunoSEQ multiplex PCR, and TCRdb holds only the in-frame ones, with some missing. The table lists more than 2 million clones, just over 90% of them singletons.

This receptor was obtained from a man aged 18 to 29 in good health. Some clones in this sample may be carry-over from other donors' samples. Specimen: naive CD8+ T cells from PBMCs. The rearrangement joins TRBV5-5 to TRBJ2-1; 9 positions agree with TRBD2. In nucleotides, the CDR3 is TGTGCCAGCAGCTTGGCTAGCGGGGTCTACAATGAGCAGTTCTTC. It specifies CASSLASGVYNEQFF.